A single sample gave rise to the 3 T cell receptor beta chains below, sequenced in a study of beta chain features in type 1 diabetes. Overall study results and limits: Patients with Type 1 diabetes showed moderately but significantly shorter TCRB CDR3s in all four CD4+ subsets.

These receptors lack a known antigen. The whole isolated RNA underwent reverse transcription, so sequencing captured expressed TCRB transcripts. Some clones are missing from TCRdb's copy, which holds only in-frame ones; the method was immunoSEQ multiplex PCR. The sample contains 100,000 to 150,000 clones, 17% of which appear only once. The sample consisted of central memory CD4+ T cells from blood. These TCRs come from a man aged 18-30 years with type 1 diabetes.

This CDR3 is CASSLTGTGGEEQYF. In DNA form, the CDR3 reads TGTGCCAGCAGTCTCACCGGGACAGGGGGCGAAGAGCAGTACTTC. V usage is TRBV2 and J usage is TRBJ2-7, with 12 bases lining up with TRBD1. CDR1 and CDR2 from the germline V gene are SNHLY and FYNNEI. This CDR3 contains 15 residues. J was trimmed by 7 bases and V by 5 bases; bases with no gene match: 9.

This rearrangement joins TRBV30 to TRBJ1-1, with D perhaps matching TRBD1 (5 bases). The length of the CDR3 is 13 residues. The V gene lost 2 bases and the J gene lost 1 base, with 8 bases spanning the gap. Germline-derived CDR1 and CDR2 are GTSNPN and SVGIG (reference sequence). For the CDR3, the DNA is TGTGCCTGGAGTTATGGACAGAACACTGAAGCTTTCTTT. It yields the protein CAWSYGQNTEAFF.

This clone was seen repeatedly, ten times or more. The chain links TRBV2 to TRBJ2-5; D is perhaps TRBD1 (6 bases). The length of the CDR3 is 15 residues. The V end was cut by 5 bases, the J end by 4 bases, with 17 bases between. Germline V lookup: CDR1 SNHLY, CDR2 FYNNEI. CDR3 sequence (DNA): TGTGCCAGCAGTTCCCCGGCCGGGACAATAGAGACCCAGTACTTC. Amino acid sequence: CASSSPAGTIETQYF. Variable domain in full (rest from reference TRBV2 and TRBJ2-5): EPEVTQTPSHQVTQMGQEVILRCVPISNHLYFYWYRQILGQKVEFLVSFYNNEISEKSEIFDDQFSVERPDGSNFTLKIRSTKLEDSAMYFCASSSPAGTIETQYFGPGTRLLVL.